This entry lists 27 T cell receptor beta chains sequenced from one sample in a study of breast tumors, draining lymph nodes, adjacent tissues. TCRdb re-analysed the multiplex PCR reads in MiXCR, keeping a single row per CDR3 protein. The data hold over 200,000 distinct CDR3 sequences, with 30% to 35% observed a single time. Breast cancer patients provided tissue from their axillary draining lymph nodes. The sequenced material came from axillary lymph node tissue. Receptors originate from a female donor with breast cancer. Some clones in this sample may be carry-over from other donors' samples.

This clonotype was found many times. This chain uses TRBV7-9 with TRBJ2-2; D may be TRBD2 (5 bases). V lost 10 bases and J lost 5, with 17 bases in between. Germline CDR1 is SEHNR and CDR2 is FQNEAQ (reference sequence). The CDR3 spans 14 residues. The DNA of the CDR3 is TGTGCCACCCACGCCCGGGGTCGGACCGGGGAGCTGTTTTTT. This gives the protein CATHARGRTGELFF.

This clonotype was observed at least ten times. The genes are TRBV20-1 and TRBJ2-1, with TRBD2 matching over 8 bases. Germline lookup yields CDR1 DFQATT and CDR2 SNEGSKA (reference sequence). CDR3 size: 13 residues. Trimming removed 3 bases from V and 7 bases from J; junction bases left unmatched: 5. Here the CDR3 reads CSASGGAFNEQFF. The CDR3 DNA reads TGCAGTGCTAGCGGGGGGGCTTTTAATGAGCAGTTCTTC.

In this sample, this clonotype turned up many times. V is TRBV19 and J is TRBJ1-5; D perhaps matches TRBD1 (6 bases). CDR1 is LNHDA, CDR2 SQIVND, per germline (reference sequence). Trimming took off 5 bases at V and 5 bases at J, with 16 bases between the two ends. The CDR3 is 15 amino acids. CDR3 sequence (DNA): TGTGCCAGTAGTGGAGTAGGGGGAAGCCATCAGCCCCAGCATTTT. It specifies CASSGVGGSHQPQHF.

This clonotype was observed at least ten times. The V call is TRBV24-1, the J call TRBJ1-2; 8 bases line up with TRBD1. After removal of 1 base from V and 6 bases from J, the junction contained 3 bases not matched to a gene. CDR1 KGHDR and CDR2 SFDVKD come from the germline V gene. The CDR3 has 14 residues. The CDR3 DNA reads TGTGCCACCAGTGATTTTCACAGGGGGGATGGCTACACCTTC. It encodes CATSDFHRGDGYTF.

The chain combines TRBV20-1 with TRBJ1-4; unclear D gene. This CDR3 region has 11 residues. Germline values: CDR1 DFQATT, CDR2 SNEGSKA (reference sequence). The V end was cut by 6 bases, the J end by 8 bases, with 10 bases between. The CDR3 DNA sequence: TGCAGTGCCAGTAGCGTGGAAAAACTGTTTTTT. Translated: CSASSVEKLFF.

As to this clonotype: Since a much larger clone is just one base distant, this may be a read error. The chain couples TRBV6-5 to TRBJ1-5; D is unresolved. The germline V gene has CDR1 MNHEY and CDR2 SVGAGI. The CDR3 covers 15 residues. The V end lost 5 bases, the J end lost 0 bases, and 11 bases lay between the germline ends. CDR3 sequence (DNA): TGTGCCAGCAGTCAAGCGGTTTATAGCAATCAGCCCCAGCATTTT. The encoded protein is CASSQAVYSNQPQHF.

This clonotype was observed a handful of times. A clone one base away is much larger, so this may be a read error. The rearrangement uses TRBV20-1 and TRBJ1-5; maybe TRBD1 (5 bases). The CDR3 contains 12 residues. Germline CDR1 and CDR2: DFQATT and SNEGSKA (reference sequence). The CDR3 sequence: CSASFGGQPPHF. DNA for the CDR3: TGCAGTGCTTCATTCGGGGGTCAGCCCCCGCATTTT.

This clonotype is a singleton in its sample. Just one base apart from a much larger clone, this may be a read error. The chain couples TRBV10-2 to TRBJ2-1; a possible D gene is TRBD2 (5 bases). This CDR3 contains 14 residues. CDR1 is WSHSY and CDR2 is SAAADI in the germline V gene. This CDR3 reads CASSEFGVYKEQFF. As DNA, the CDR3 is TGCGCCAGCAGTGAATTCGGGGTCTACAAAGAGCAGTTCTTC.

The V call is TRBV15, the J call TRBJ2-1; no clear D. Germline CDR1 is LNHNV and CDR2 is YYDKDF (reference sequence). V lost 3 bases and J 6 bases, leaving 6 bases between the germline ends. The CDR3 loop spans 12 amino acids. In DNA, the CDR3 is TGTGCCACCAGCAGTGACCGCAATGAGCAGTTCTTC. It specifies CATSSDRNEQFF.

This clonotype came up a few times. This chain joins TRBV3-1 and TRBJ2-3; D is tentatively TRBD1 or TRBD2 (5 bases each). V gave up 0 bases and J gave up 0 bases, with 13 bases separating them. Germline V gives CDR1 LGHDT, CDR2 YNNKEL (reference sequence). The CDR3 is 17 amino acids. CDR3 DNA sequence: TGTGCCAGCAGCCAAGAGATCACGGGACCTAGCACAGATACGCAGTATTTT. Translating it yields CASSQEITGPSTDTQYF.

This clonotype was picked up a small number of times. The J gene is TRBJ1-5, the V gene TRBV6-6; D perhaps matches TRBD1 (5 bases). Trimming took off 5 bases at V and 4 bases at J, with 15 bases between the two ends. The CDR3 contains 15 residues. Germline CDR1 and CDR2: MNHNY and SVGAGI (reference sequence). The CDR3 DNA sequence: TGTGCCAGCAGTGAAACCCAGGGCCTGAATCAGCCCCAGCATTTT. As protein: CASSETQGLNQPQHF.

There are many counts of this clonotype. The chain employs TRBV9 and TRBJ1-2, with a weak D call TRBD1 (5 bases). The germline gives CDR1 SGDLS, CDR2 YYNGEE. CDR3 length: 14 amino acids. The germline V and J ends were trimmed by 0 bases and 3 bases, with 9 bases remaining between them. The DNA for the CDR3 is TGTGCCAGCAGCGTAGACGGGGGTGACTATGGCTACACCTTC. Amino acids: CASSVDGGDYGYTF.

The chain links TRBV20-1 to TRBJ2-2, with D tentatively TRBD1 (6 bases). With 3 bases removed from V and 7 bases from J, the gap between germline ends came to 12 bases. The CDR3 is 13 amino acids. Germline CDR1 DFQATT, CDR2 SNEGSKA (reference sequence). As DNA, the CDR3 is TGCAGTGCTAGCCCCGACAGGATCGGGGAGCTGTTTTTT. Protein product: CSASPDRIGELFF.

A single count supports this clonotype. V and J are TRBV28 and TRBJ1-6, with D perhaps matching TRBD1 (6 bases). The germline V gene has CDR1 MDHEN and CDR2 SYDVKM. V dropped 2 bases and J dropped 5 bases, with 7 bases sitting between them. The CDR3 is 14 residues long. The CDR3, as DNA: TGTGCCAGCAGTTTAGCAGGGGATAATTCACCCCTCCACTTT. Its translation is CASSLAGDNSPLHF.

The chain employs TRBV24-1 and TRBJ1-5; TRBD1 matches at 7 bases. After removal of 5 bases from V and 5 bases from J, the junction contained 8 bases not matched to a gene. The CDR3 length is 15 residues. Germline V gives CDR1 KGHDR, CDR2 SFDVKD. CDR3 region: CATSARQGVDQPQHF. CDR3 DNA sequence: TGTGCCACCAGTGCCAGGCAGGGGGTAGATCAGCCCCAGCATTTT.

The genes are TRBV10-3 and TRBJ2-1; D uncertain. The CDR3 runs to 13 residues. The V gene lost 2 bases and the J gene lost 8 bases, with 10 bases spanning the gap. Germline V CDR1 and CDR2: ENHRY, SYGVKD. For the CDR3, the DNA is TGTGCCATCAGTGAGGTGGTAGCCTATGAGCAGTTCTTC. This sequence encodes CAISEVVAYEQFF.

The rearrangement joins TRBV6-1 to TRBJ1-2; D gene uncertain. The CDR3 sequence is 12 residues long. The germline CDR1 and CDR2 sequences are MNHNS and SASEGT. V was pared by 5 bases and J by 6 bases, with 10 bases between. In DNA form, the CDR3 reads TGTGCCAGCAGTTCTGGCGGCGATGGCTACACCTTC. Its protein product is CASSSGGDGYTF.

Regarding this clonotype: A read error may explain this, as a much larger clone is one base away. Here the CDR3 reads CVSRQQGEGPTYEQYF. The CDR3 DNA reads TGTGTCAGCAGACAGCAGGGGGAGGGCCCGACGTACGAGCAGTACTTC. V and J are TRBV4-2 and TRBJ2-7; possibly TRBD1 or TRBD2 for D (7 bases each). The CDR3 runs to 16 residues. Germline V lookup: CDR1 LGHNA, CDR2 YNFKEQ.

The chain employs TRBV24-1 and TRBJ2-5, with a weak D call TRBD1 (6 bases). The CDR3 is 15 residues long. The V end lost 0 bases, the J end lost 5 bases, and 12 bases lay between the germline ends. Germline CDR1 and CDR2: KGHDR and SFDVKD. The CDR3 is CATSDLDSQGETQYF. The DNA of the CDR3 is TGTGCCACCAGTGATTTGGACAGTCAGGGGGAGACCCAGTACTTC.

The table lists this clonotype with many counts. This chain connects TRBV20-1 to TRBJ2-3; possible D gene TRBD2, 6 bases. CDR1 is DFQATT, CDR2 SNEGSKA, per germline (reference sequence). V shed 8 bases and J shed 2 bases, with 14 bases lying between them. This CDR3 comprises 13 residues. In nucleotides, the CDR3 is TGCAGTTTAGGGGACTTATACACAGATACGCAGTATTTT. It specifies CSLGDLYTDTQYF.

This clonotype was seen at least ten times. The J gene is TRBJ2-5, the V gene TRBV7-2; 11 nucleotides match TRBD2. The germline CDR1 and CDR2 sequences are SGHTA and FQGNSA. The junction had 6 bases not matched to a gene; V was cut back by 5 bases and J by 4 bases. CDR3 size: 15 residues. CDR3 sequence: CASSATGTSGETQYF. The CDR3 nucleotides are TGTGCCAGCAGCGCCACCGGGACTAGCGGAGAGACCCAGTACTTC.

There are a few counts of this clonotype. The chain couples TRBV6-5 to TRBJ2-1, with TRBD1 matching over 11 bases. The germline V gene encodes CDR1 MNHEY and CDR2 SVGAGI. CDR3 length: 16 residues. The trim removed 6 bases at V and 7 bases at J, leaving 11 bases unmatched. The CDR3 reads CASREAGQGVRNEQFF. The CDR3, as DNA: TGTGCCAGCAGAGAAGCGGGACAGGGGGTGAGAAATGAGCAGTTCTTC.

Only a few counts were recorded for this clonotype. DNA for the CDR3: TGTGCCAGCAGTTTATGGGGGACTAGGGACAATGAGCAGTTCTTC. It translates to CASSLWGTRDNEQFF. The rearrangement uses TRBV28 and TRBJ2-1, with TRBD2 matching over 8 bases. This CDR3 region has 15 residues. Germline V lookup: CDR1 MDHEN, CDR2 SYDVKM. After removal of 0 bases from V and 5 bases from J, the junction contained 3 bases not matched to a gene.

At least ten counts were recorded for this clonotype. The chain uses TRBV5-4 and TRBJ2-1; no firm D call. This CDR3 is 12 amino acids long. Germline V gene lookup returns CDR1 SGHNT and CDR2 YYREEE (reference sequence). Trimming took 1 base from V and 8 from J, leaving 7 bases between them. CDR3 protein: CASSLWVDEQFF. CDR3 coding DNA: TGTGCCAGCAGCTTGTGGGTCGATGAGCAGTTCTTC.

The chain joins TRBV24-1 to TRBJ2-1; tentative D call: TRBD1 (6 bases). Per germline, CDR1 KGHDR and CDR2 SFDVKD. The germline V and J ends were trimmed by 4 bases and 0 bases, with 15 bases remaining between them. CDR3 length: 17 residues. CDR3 DNA: TGTGCCACCAGTGAACCGGGACACATTAGCTCCTACAATGAGCAGTTCTTC. Its protein product is CATSEPGHISSYNEQFF.

The chain couples TRBV7-2 to TRBJ2-5, with D maybe TRBD1 (6 bases). In germline, CDR1 is SGHTA, CDR2 FQGNSA. Trimming stripped 6 bases from V and 2 bases from J, with 10 bases between. The CDR3 totals 13 residues. CDR3 sequence reads: CASRPRGQETQYF. For the CDR3, the DNA is TGTGCCAGCAGACCCAGGGGACAAGAGACCCAGTACTTC. The variable domain in full, with the rest retrieved from reference TRBV7-2 and TRBJ2-5, is GAGVSQSPSNKVTEKGKDVELRCDPISGHTALYWYRQSLGQGLEFLIYFQGNSAPDKSGLPSDRFSAERTGGSVSTLTIQRTQQEDSAVYLCASRPRGQETQYFGPGTRLLVL.

This clonotype was counted at least ten times. The V call is TRBV7-9, the J call TRBJ2-7; maybe TRBD1 (5 bases). With 5 bases removed from V and 7 bases from J, the gap between germline ends came to 15 bases. Germline V CDR1 and CDR2: SEHNR, FQNEAQ (reference sequence). The CDR3 consists of 13 residues. CDR3 nucleotide sequence: TGTGCCAGCAGCAAAGATGCAGGGTGGGAGCAGTACTTC. Amino acid sequence: CASSKDAGWEQYF.